The clone carrying this T cell receptor beta chain was counted between two and nine times. Its matching antigen is unknown. This sample is drawn from a study of OX40 agonist ivuxolimab in advanced cancers. For the study at large: Patients' therapy was ivuxolimab, an antibody that acts as an agonist of OX40 (CD134). Patients with prior anti-PD-1, anti-PD-L1 or anti-CTLA-4 therapy were eligible; 40% had some.

Study-wide results and limits: Within 6 weeks, CD4+ and CD8+ blood T cells expanded clonally at 0.1 to 3.0 mg/kg.

Germline V gene sequence: CDR1 WNHNN, CDR2 SYGVQD (reference sequence). The CDR3 is 10 residues long. Trimming took off 10 bases at V and 4 bases at J, with 8 bases between the two ends. Profiling relied on immunoSEQ multiplex PCR, and the TCRdb table lists in-frame clones only, not all of them. The repertoire holds tens of thousands of clones, approximately 87% seen once, with about 4% in the top ten. The genes are TRBV10-1 and TRBJ2-7; D ambiguous. This specimen was CD4+ or CD8+ T cells sorted from blood, taken in a trial of the OX40 agonist ivuxolimab. The source of this sequence is an adult with an advanced solid tumor such as melanoma, head and neck, liver or kidney cancer. The CDR3: CAKGKYEQYF. The CDR3 bases are TGCGCCAAAGGCAAATACGAGCAGTACTTC.